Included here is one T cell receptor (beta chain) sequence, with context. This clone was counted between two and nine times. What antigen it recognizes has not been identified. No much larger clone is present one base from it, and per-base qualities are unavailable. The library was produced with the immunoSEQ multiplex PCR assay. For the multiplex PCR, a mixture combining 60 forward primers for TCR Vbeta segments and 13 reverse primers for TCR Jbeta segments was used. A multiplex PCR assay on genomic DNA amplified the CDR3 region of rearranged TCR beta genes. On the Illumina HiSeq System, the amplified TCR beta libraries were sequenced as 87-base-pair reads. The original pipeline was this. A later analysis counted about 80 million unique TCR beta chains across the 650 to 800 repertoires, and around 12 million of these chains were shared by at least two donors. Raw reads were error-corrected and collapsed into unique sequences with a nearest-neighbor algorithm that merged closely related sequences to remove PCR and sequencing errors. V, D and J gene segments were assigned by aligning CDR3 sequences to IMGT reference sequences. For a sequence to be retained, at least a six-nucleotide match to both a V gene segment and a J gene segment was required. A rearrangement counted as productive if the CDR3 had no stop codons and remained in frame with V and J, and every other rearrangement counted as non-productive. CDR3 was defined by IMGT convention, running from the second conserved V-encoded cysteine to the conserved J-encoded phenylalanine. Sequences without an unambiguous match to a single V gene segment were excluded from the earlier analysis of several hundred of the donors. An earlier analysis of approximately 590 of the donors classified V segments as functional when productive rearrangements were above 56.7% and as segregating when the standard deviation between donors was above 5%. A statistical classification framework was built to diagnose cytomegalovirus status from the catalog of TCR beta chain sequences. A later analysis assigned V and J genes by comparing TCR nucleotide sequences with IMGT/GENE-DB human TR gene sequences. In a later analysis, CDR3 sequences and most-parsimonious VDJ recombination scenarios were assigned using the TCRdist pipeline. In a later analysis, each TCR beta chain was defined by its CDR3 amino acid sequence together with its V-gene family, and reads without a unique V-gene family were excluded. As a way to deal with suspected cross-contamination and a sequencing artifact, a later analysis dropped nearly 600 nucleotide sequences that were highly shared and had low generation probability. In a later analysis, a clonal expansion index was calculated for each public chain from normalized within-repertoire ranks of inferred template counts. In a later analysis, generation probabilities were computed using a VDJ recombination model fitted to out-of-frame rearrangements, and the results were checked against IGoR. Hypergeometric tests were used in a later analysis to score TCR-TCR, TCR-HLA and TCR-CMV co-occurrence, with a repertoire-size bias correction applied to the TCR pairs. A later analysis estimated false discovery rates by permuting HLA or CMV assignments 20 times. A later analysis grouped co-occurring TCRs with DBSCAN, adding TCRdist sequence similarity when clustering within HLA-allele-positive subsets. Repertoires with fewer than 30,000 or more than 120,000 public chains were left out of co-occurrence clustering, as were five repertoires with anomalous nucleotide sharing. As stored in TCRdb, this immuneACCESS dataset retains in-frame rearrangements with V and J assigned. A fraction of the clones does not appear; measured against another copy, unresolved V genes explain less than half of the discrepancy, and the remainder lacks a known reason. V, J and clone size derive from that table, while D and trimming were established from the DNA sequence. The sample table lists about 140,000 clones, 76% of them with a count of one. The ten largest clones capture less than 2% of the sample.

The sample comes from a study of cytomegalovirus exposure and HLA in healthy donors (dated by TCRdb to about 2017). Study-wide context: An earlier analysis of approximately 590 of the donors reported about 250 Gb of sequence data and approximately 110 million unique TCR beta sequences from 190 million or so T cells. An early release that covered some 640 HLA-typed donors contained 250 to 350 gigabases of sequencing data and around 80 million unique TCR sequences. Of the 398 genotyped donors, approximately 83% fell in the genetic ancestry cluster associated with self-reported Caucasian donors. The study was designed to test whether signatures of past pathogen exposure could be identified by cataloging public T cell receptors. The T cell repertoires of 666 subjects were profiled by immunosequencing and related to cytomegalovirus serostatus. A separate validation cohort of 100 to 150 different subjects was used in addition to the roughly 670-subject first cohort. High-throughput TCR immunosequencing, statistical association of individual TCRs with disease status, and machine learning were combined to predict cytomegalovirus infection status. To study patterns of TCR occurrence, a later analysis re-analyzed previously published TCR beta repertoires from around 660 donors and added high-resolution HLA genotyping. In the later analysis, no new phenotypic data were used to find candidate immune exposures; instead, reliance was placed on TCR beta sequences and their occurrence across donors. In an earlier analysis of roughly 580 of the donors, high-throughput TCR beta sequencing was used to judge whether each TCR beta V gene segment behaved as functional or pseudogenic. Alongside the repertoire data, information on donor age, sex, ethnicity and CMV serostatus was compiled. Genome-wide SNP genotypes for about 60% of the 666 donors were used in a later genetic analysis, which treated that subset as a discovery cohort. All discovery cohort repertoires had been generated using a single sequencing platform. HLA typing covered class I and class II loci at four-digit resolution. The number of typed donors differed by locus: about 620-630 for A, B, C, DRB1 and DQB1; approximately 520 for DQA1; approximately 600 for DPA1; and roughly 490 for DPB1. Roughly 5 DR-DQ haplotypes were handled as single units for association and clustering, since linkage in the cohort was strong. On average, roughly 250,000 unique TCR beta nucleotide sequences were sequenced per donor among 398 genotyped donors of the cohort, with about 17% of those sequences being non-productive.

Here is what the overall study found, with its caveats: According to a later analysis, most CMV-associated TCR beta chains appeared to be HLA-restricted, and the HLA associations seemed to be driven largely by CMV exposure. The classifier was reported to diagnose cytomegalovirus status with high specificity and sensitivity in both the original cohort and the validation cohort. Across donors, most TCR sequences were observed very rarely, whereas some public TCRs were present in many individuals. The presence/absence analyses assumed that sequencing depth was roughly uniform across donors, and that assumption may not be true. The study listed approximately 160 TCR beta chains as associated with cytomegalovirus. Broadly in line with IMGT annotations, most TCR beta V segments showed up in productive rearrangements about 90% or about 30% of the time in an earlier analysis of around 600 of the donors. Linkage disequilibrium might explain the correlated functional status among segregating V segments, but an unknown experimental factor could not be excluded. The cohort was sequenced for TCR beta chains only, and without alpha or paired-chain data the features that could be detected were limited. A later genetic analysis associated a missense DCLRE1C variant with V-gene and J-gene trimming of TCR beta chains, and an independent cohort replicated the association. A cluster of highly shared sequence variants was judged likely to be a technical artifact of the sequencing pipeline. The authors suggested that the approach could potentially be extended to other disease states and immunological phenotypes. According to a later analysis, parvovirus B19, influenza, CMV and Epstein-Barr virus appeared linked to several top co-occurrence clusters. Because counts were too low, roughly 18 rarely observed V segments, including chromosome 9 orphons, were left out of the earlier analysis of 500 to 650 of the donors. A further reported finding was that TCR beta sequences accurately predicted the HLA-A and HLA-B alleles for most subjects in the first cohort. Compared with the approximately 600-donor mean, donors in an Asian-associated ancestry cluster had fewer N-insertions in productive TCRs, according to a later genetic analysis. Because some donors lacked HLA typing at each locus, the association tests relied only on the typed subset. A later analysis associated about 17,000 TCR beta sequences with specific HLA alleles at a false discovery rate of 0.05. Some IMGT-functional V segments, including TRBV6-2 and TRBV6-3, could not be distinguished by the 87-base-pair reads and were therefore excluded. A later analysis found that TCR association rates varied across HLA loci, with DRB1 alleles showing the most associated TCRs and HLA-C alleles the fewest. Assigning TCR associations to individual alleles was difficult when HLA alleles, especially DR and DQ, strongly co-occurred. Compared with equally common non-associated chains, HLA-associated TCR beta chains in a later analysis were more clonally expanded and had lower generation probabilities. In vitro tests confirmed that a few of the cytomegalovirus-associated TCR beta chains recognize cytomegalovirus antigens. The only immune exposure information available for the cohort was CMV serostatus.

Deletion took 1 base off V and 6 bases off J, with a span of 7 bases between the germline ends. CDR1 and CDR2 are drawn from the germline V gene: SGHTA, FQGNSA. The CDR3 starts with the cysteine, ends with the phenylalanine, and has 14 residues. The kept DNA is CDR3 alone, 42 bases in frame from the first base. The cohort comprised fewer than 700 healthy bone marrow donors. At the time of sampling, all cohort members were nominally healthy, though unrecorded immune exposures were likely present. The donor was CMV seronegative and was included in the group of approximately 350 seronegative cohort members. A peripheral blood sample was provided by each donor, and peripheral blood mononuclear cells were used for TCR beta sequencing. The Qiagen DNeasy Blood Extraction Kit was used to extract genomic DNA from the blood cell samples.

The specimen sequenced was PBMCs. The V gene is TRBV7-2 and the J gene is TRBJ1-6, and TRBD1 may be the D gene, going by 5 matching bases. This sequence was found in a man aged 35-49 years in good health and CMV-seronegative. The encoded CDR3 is CASSLEGFNSPLHF. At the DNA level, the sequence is TGTGCCAGCAGCTTAGAGGGGTTTAATTCACCCCTCCACTTT.